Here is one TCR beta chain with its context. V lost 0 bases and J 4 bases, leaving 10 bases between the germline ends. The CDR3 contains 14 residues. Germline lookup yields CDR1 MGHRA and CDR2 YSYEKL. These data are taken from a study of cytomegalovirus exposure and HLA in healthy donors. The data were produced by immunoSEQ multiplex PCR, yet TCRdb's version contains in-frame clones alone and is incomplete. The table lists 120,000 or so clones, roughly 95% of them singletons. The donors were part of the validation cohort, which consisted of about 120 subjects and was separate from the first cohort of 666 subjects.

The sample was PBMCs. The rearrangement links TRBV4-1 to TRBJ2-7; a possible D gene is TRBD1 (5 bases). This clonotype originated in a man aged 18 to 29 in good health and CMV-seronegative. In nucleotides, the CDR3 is TGCGCCAGCAGCCAAGACAGGGAAGGTTACGAGCAGTACTTC. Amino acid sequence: CASSQDREGYEQYF.